A selection of T cell receptor beta chains follows, all from one sample in a study of glioma-infiltrating T cells. TCRdb reprocessed the multiplex PCR reads with MiXCR, giving one entry per CDR3 protein. The data show 100,000 to 150,000 distinct CDR3 sequences, with more than 20% seen just once and 27% held by the top ten. The specimen sequenced was glioma tissue, nonneoplastic brain tissue, or PBMCs (not recorded which). The receptor source for this set is a human donor with low-grade glioma or glioblastoma, undergoing nonglioma brain surgery, or in good health (not recorded which). Both conserved end residues are part of each CDR3.

J gene	V gene	CDR3 protein
TRBJ1-2	TRBV24-1	CATSDPGAKNGYTF
TRBJ2-6	TRBV7-2	CASSRGGGTGANVLTF
TRBJ2-3	TRBV20-1	CSARGGSLNRQYF
TRBJ1-3	TRBV28	CASRSPGQGDTIYF
TRBJ2-5	TRBV7-6	CASSATLPSGGAGETQYF
TRBJ2-5	TRBV7-9	CASSTARGPETQYF
TRBJ2-3	TRBV19	CSSKSAGSSTDTQYF
TRBJ1-2	TRBV20-1	CNLMGGGGGYTF
TRBJ2-1	TRBV6-6	CASSYVPGDNEQFF
TRBJ1-2	TRBV2	CASSEIGYTF
TRBJ2-1	TRBV7-9	CASNLGQGSADEQFF
TRBJ2-2	TRBV6-2/TRBV6-3	CASSYGAGGLDAGELFF
TRBJ1-2	TRBV2	CASSDPQAQYGYTF
TRBJ1-5	TRBV12-3/TRBV12-4	CASSNGGRQPRHF
TRBJ1-3	TRBV20-1	CSARDHGAPGNTIYF
TRBJ2-3	TRBV6-1	CASSTTHDTDTQYF
TRBJ1-3	TRBV24-1	CATSAGNSGNTIYF
TRBJ2-3	TRBV28	CASTLSTDTQYF
TRBJ2-4	TRBV28	CASSSTGQGGKNIQYF
TRBJ1-4	TRBV18	CASSRDGARLANEKLFF
TRBJ2-2	TRBV7-3	CASSLLDTGELFF
TRBJ2-5	TRBV2	CASSPPRWEAQYF
TRBJ2-5	TRBV18	CASSPGQETQYF
TRBJ1-2	TRBV7-3	CASSLNGVGYTF
TRBJ1-5	TRBV10-3	CAISSSGTGVQGNQPQHF
TRBJ2-2	TRBV27	CASSPGTGATGELFF
TRBJ2-3	TRBV7-2	CASSLAGTYTDTQYF
TRBJ2-1	TRBV6-6	CASSYGLAGGKREQFF
TRBJ1-2	TRBV25-1	CASSLLIKGPSEEGYTF
TRBJ2-1	TRBV2	CASSLQYNEQFF
TRBJ2-1	TRBV27	CASSFIGAEQFF
TRBJ2-4	TRBV6-6	CASSYRSRGPQNIQYF
TRBJ2-4	TRBV7-2	CASSSTWGNIQYF
TRBJ2-5	TRBV7-9	CASSLDGGVSQETQYF
TRBJ1-6	TRBV20-1	CSAPDSGTGNSPLHF
TRBJ2-1	TRBV4-1	CASSQETSLLVPYNEQFF
TRBJ1-2	TRBV27	CASRTLGASAYGYTF
TRBJ1-2	TRBV14	CASSQGPGSYGYTF
TRBJ1-2	TRBV18	CASSPETEIWGRDGYTF
TRBJ2-1	TRBV29-1	CSESPGGHSYNEQFF
TRBJ2-3	TRBV20-1	CSATRGGQTDTQYF
TRBJ2-1	TRBV6-1	CASSRIRGDSNEQFF
TRBJ1-2	TRBV29-1	CSVGDEMNGYTF
TRBJ1-1	TRBV7-9	CASSVYQGTEAFF
TRBJ1-4	TRBV28	CASSPHTGSATNEKLFF
TRBJ2-1	TRBV19	CASRPYVDRGRGNEQFF
TRBJ2-3	TRBV2	CASSEAGRIGDTQYF
TRBJ1-1	TRBV7-6	CASSIYTEAFF
TRBJ1-2	TRBV7-8	CASSPRRWQGANVGYTF
TRBJ2-2	TRBV24-1	CATNRQDSDTGELFF
TRBJ1-6	TRBV28	CASSPVGIMPPLHF
TRBJ2-1	TRBV2	CASSEPGKRSSYNEQFF
TRBJ2-3	TRBV6-1	CASSPGGVTDTQYF
TRBJ1-6	TRBV27	CASSTMTGGENSPLHF